A single T cell receptor beta chain is shown here with its context. The antigen is unknown. The data were taken from a study of cytomegalovirus exposure and HLA in healthy donors. The study, taken as a whole, reports: Previously analyzed data showed that most TCR beta V segments were productive at a frequency of about 90% or about 30%. Rarity marked most TCR sequences, yet some public TCRs occurred in many donors. Diagnosis of cytomegalovirus status made by the classifier reportedly showed high specificity and sensitivity.

Amplification used 60 Vbeta primers and 13 Jbeta primers. The data were produced by immunoSEQ multiplex PCR, yet TCRdb's version contains in-frame clones alone and is incomplete. The sample includes about 130,000 clones. The CDR3 spans 15 residues. Trimming removed 1 base at V and 3 bases at J, with 10 bases between. The V gene's germline CDR1 is LNHDA and CDR2 SQIVND (reference sequence). Sequenced: PBMCs. V gene TRBV19 combines with J gene TRBJ1-5, with a possible D match to TRBD1 (5 bases). This receptor was obtained from a woman aged 40 to 49 in good health and CMV-seropositive. The CDR3 loop reads CASSIVKGPNQPQHF. DNA for the CDR3: TGTGCCAGTAGTATAGTGAAGGGGCCCAATCAGCCCCAGCATTTT.